Presented here are 7 T cell receptor beta chains from one specimen sequenced in a study of T cell repertoires in cytomegalovirus infection. One entry per CDR3 protein results from TCRdb running MiXCR on the reads. The data show about 230,000 distinct CDR3 sequences, over 20% seen once. The sequencing sample was made of CD8+ T cells from PBMCs. These receptors all come from a human donor in good health (CMV status not recorded). Some clones in this sample may be carry-over from other donors' samples.

The V call is TRBV29-1, the J call TRBJ1-3; D is uncertain. The germline V gene has CDR1 SQVTM and CDR2 ANQGSEA. The CDR3 totals 13 residues. The ends were cut back, 4 bases at V and 0 bases at J, with 7 bases in the middle. Here the CDR3 DNA reads TGCAGCGTTGCACGGGACTCTGGAAACACCATATATTTT. This sequence encodes CSVARDSGNTIYF.

The rearrangement joins TRBV13 to TRBJ1-2; 8 positions agree with TRBD1. Germline V lookup: CDR1 PRHDT, CDR2 FYEKMQ (reference sequence). The CDR3 is 14 residues long. V gave up 0 bases and J gave up 5 bases; unmatched junction bases: 2. CDR3 bases: TGTGCCAGCAGCTTAGGACAGGGGGTTTATGGCTACACCTTC. Translating gives CASSLGQGVYGYTF.

This clonotype occurred a few times. The gene calls are TRBV28 and TRBJ1-2; D might be TRBD1 (5 bases). From germline, CDR1 is MDHEN and CDR2 SYDVKM. The V gene lost 7 bases and the J gene lost 6 bases, with 18 bases spanning the gap. This CDR3 is 14 amino acids long. CDR3 nucleotide sequence: TGTGCCAGCATTAATTCGGCCCTAGGGGATGGCTACACCTTC. Its translation is CASINSALGDGYTF.

This clonotype was found a few times. The chain's CDR3 is CASSPNSGTGIYEQYF. The CDR3 DNA follows: TGTGCCAGCAGCCCCAACTCCGGGACAGGGATCTACGAGCAGTACTTC. The chain employs TRBV7-9 and TRBJ2-7, with 9 positions matching TRBD1. Germline CDR1 SEHNR, CDR2 FQNEAQ (reference sequence). There are 16 residues in the CDR3. The J segment lost 3 bases and the V segment lost 5 bases, leaving 11 bases of the junction unmatched.

The V and J genes are TRBV30 and TRBJ1-1; D possibly corresponds to TRBD1 (5 bases). The CDR3 consists of 12 residues. Trimming removed 0 bases at V and 12 bases at J, with 14 bases between. The V gene's germline CDR1 is GTSNPN and CDR2 SVGIG (reference sequence). The CDR3 region has the DNA TGTGCCTGGAGTGTGCGGACAACGGAATCTTTCTTT. This translates into CAWSVRTTESFF. Filled out from reference TRBV30 and TRBJ1-1, the complete variable domain reads SQTIHQWPATLVQPVGSPLSLECTVEGTSNPNLYWYRQAAGRGLQLLFYSVGIGQISSEVPQNLSASRPQDRQFILSSKKLLLSDSGFYLCAWSVRTTESFFGQGTRLTVV.

The rearrangement uses TRBV19 and TRBJ1-1; D not resolved. Germline-derived CDR1 and CDR2 are LNHDA and SQIVND (reference sequence). The CDR3 sequence is 13 residues long. Trimming cost V 10 bases and J 5 bases, with 17 bases left between them. CDR3 sequence reads: CAIKRASGTEAFF. The CDR3 DNA is TGTGCCATAAAGAGGGCCTCGGGAACTGAAGCTTTCTTT.

The CDR3 bases are TGTGCCAGCAGTTTCCCAGGACAGAGTGGGCTTTACGAGCAGTACTTC. It is translated as CASSFPGQSGLYEQYF. This sequence joins TRBV28 and TRBJ2-7, with D possibly TRBD1 on 6 matching bases. The germline V gene encodes CDR1 MDHEN and CDR2 SYDVKM. There are 16 residues in the CDR3. The ends were cut back, 3 bases at V and 4 bases at J, with 19 bases in the middle.